The following is a T cell receptor beta chain sequence with its context. Generated by immunoSEQ multiplex PCR, the TCRdb table keeps only in-frame clones and is missing some. In the table there are a few hundred thousand clones, 70% to 90% of which are singletons. The data derive from a study of blood T cell repertoires in COVID-19. The CDR3 has 15 amino acids. Germline V gene lookup returns CDR1 SGHAT and CDR2 FQNNGV. V shed 1 base and J 8 bases; nucleotides not matched to a gene: 8. The chain recombines TRBV11-2 with TRBJ2-1, with 7 bases fitting TRBD2. This receptor was identified in a man aged 40-50 years in a cohort exposed to, infected with or recovered from COVID-19 (not recorded which). Sequenced sample: PBMCs or T cells enriched from blood (not recorded which). CDR3 nucleotide sequence: TGTGCCAGCAGCTTAGGGGAGGGCGGTAGAGATGAGCAGTTCTTC. It is translated as CASSLGEGGRDEQFF.